This is a list of T cell receptor beta chains from one sample in a study of blood T cell repertoires in COVID-19. The assay was immunoSEQ multiplex PCR, and TCRdb's table has in-frame clones only and misses some. The sample comprises about 170,000 clones, roughly 87% of which are singletons, and over 0.95% rests with the top ten. The source material was PBMCs or T cells enriched from blood (not recorded which). The receptors were sampled from a human donor with acute COVID-19. The donor label of this sample is uncertain. Both conserved end residues are part of each CDR3. Each record gives: V gene, clone size, D gene, J gene, CDR3 DNA, CDR3 protein. D genes are given only for firm matches. Not all rows give a size; the values are once, few, many and, for expanded clones, a class.

v_gene: TRBV21-1; abundance: -; d_gene: -; j_gene: TRBJ1-2; CDR3nt: TGTGCCAGCAGCAAAACCTGGACAGTCGGCTACACCTTC; CDR3aa: CASSKTWTVGYTF
v_gene: TRBV2; abundance: -; d_gene: -; j_gene: TRBJ2-3; CDR3nt: TGTGCCAGCAGTGTGGGGGCGCGGACAGATACGCAGTATTTT; CDR3aa: CASSVGARTDTQYF
v_gene: TRBV10-3; abundance: -; d_gene: -; j_gene: TRBJ2-7; CDR3nt: TGTGCCATCAGGGGGACAAGTTCCAGGACTGACTACGAGCAGTACTTC; CDR3aa: CAIRGTSSRTDYEQYF
v_gene: TRBV5-8; abundance: -; d_gene: TRBD2; j_gene: TRBJ2-3; CDR3nt: TGTGCCACCCGAGATGGGGCGGGGGGGTTTACAGATACGCAGTATTTT; CDR3aa: CATRDGAGGFTDTQYF
v_gene: TRBV9; abundance: -; d_gene: -; j_gene: TRBJ2-7; CDR3nt: TGTGCCAGCAGCGTAAAACTAGTGGACGAGCAGTACTTC; CDR3aa: CASSVKLVDEQYF
v_gene: TRBV30; abundance: -; d_gene: -; j_gene: TRBJ2-5; CDR3nt: TGTGCCTGGAAATCCACAGTTCTGGAGACCCAGTACTTC; CDR3aa: CAWKSTVLETQYF
v_gene: TRBV7-2; abundance: -; d_gene: TRBD2; j_gene: TRBJ2-1; CDR3nt: TGTGCCAGCCACCCCGGGACTAGCGGGGGGGAACAGTTCTTC; CDR3aa: CASHPGTSGGEQFF
v_gene: TRBV27; abundance: -; d_gene: -; j_gene: TRBJ2-5; CDR3nt: TGTGCCAGCAGTTTATCCGGAGAGACCCAGTACTTC; CDR3aa: CASSLSGETQYF
v_gene: TRBV9; abundance: -; d_gene: TRBD1; j_gene: TRBJ1-4; CDR3nt: TGTGCCAGCAGCGTAGAGGGACAGCCTAATGAAAAACTGTTTTTT; CDR3aa: CASSVEGQPNEKLFF
v_gene: TRBV9; abundance: -; d_gene: -; j_gene: TRBJ1-2; CDR3nt: TGTGCCAACTTACGCCCTCCCGGGAGGGAGGTTGGCTACACCTTC; CDR3aa: CANLRPPGREVGYTF
v_gene: TRBV7-3; abundance: once; d_gene: -; j_gene: TRBJ2-3; CDR3nt: TGTGCCAGCAGCTTTAGAGGCGTTCTCACAGATACGCAGTATTTT; CDR3aa: CASSFRGVLTDTQYF
v_gene: TRBV19; abundance: -; d_gene: TRBD2; j_gene: TRBJ2-3; CDR3nt: TGTGCCACCCACCCCCGGACAGACCCGGGGCGGGGGGGCCGAGATACGCAGTATTTT; CDR3aa: CATHPRTDPGRGGRDTQYF
v_gene: TRBV14; abundance: once; d_gene: -; j_gene: TRBJ2-7; CDR3nt: TGTGCCAGCAGCCGGACGGGGGGCTTATACAACTACGAGCAGTACTTC; CDR3aa: CASSRTGGLYNYEQYF
v_gene: TRBV30; abundance: -; d_gene: TRBD1; j_gene: TRBJ2-2; CDR3nt: TGTGCCTGGAGCAGGGGGCCGCGGGACACCGGGGAGCTGTTTTTT; CDR3aa: CAWSRGPRDTGELFF
v_gene: TRBV18; abundance: -; d_gene: -; j_gene: TRBJ2-6; CDR3nt: TGTGCCAGCTCACCATACGGACACTCTGGGGCCAACGTCCTGACTTTC; CDR3aa: CASSPYGHSGANVLTF
v_gene: TRBV19; abundance: few; d_gene: TRBD1; j_gene: TRBJ1-1; CDR3nt: TGTGCCAGTCTACACTTCTTGGACAGGGAGAACACTGAAGCTTTCTTT; CDR3aa: CASLHFLDRENTEAFF
v_gene: TRBV7-3; abundance: -; d_gene: TRBD2; j_gene: TRBJ2-4; CDR3nt: TGTGCCAGCAGCCCAGGACTAGCGGGGGGCCTAGCCAAAAACATTCAGTACTTC; CDR3aa: CASSPGLAGGLAKNIQYF
v_gene: TRBV4-2; abundance: -; d_gene: TRBD2; j_gene: TRBJ2-3; CDR3nt: TGTGCCAGCAGCCAAGTAGCGGGGGGGAGCACAGATACGCAGTATTTT; CDR3aa: CASSQVAGGSTDTQYF
v_gene: TRBV5-1; abundance: -; d_gene: TRBD1; j_gene: TRBJ1-1; CDR3nt: TGCGCCAGCAGCCCAGGACAGGGGGCTACTGAAGCTTTCTTT; CDR3aa: CASSPGQGATEAFF
v_gene: TRBV19; abundance: -; d_gene: -; j_gene: TRBJ2-2; CDR3nt: TGTGCCAGTACGACAGGATTGAACACCGGGGAGCTGTTTTTT; CDR3aa: CASTTGLNTGELFF
v_gene: TRBV19; abundance: -; d_gene: -; j_gene: TRBJ2-1; CDR3nt: TGTGCCAGTAGTATAGACCGGTGGCGGTCCTCCTACAATGAGCAGTTCTTC; CDR3aa: CASSIDRWRSSYNEQFF
v_gene: TRBV19; abundance: -; d_gene: TRBD1; j_gene: TRBJ2-3; CDR3nt: TGTGCCAGTTCAGACAGGGTGTCGACAGATACGCAGTATTTT; CDR3aa: CASSDRVSTDTQYF
v_gene: TRBV5-8; abundance: few; d_gene: -; j_gene: TRBJ1-2; CDR3nt: TGTGCCAGCAGCGGGGCAAACTATGGCTACACCTTC; CDR3aa: CASSGANYGYTF
v_gene: TRBV4-1; abundance: -; d_gene: TRBD1; j_gene: TRBJ2-4; CDR3nt: TGCGCCAGCAAACAGGGGTTGAGAGGCAAAAACATTCAGTACTTC; CDR3aa: CASKQGLRGKNIQYF
v_gene: TRBV3-1/TRBV3-2; abundance: -; d_gene: -; j_gene: TRBJ1-2; CDR3nt: TGTGCCAGCAGCCAAGTCGGCGGGGCTAACTATGGCTACACCTTC; CDR3aa: CASSQVGGANYGYTF
v_gene: TRBV6-6; abundance: -; d_gene: -; j_gene: TRBJ1-3; CDR3nt: TGTGCCAGCGACGAGACAGGACTAAACACCATATATTTT; CDR3aa: CASDETGLNTIYF
v_gene: TRBV9; abundance: -; d_gene: -; j_gene: TRBJ2-3; CDR3nt: TGTGCCAGCAGCCCCGGGTCCGGGGAAGGAGATACGCAGTATTTT; CDR3aa: CASSPGSGEGDTQYF
v_gene: TRBV1; abundance: few; d_gene: -; j_gene: TRBJ1-1; CDR3nt: TGCACCAGCCGCGTGGGGCAGGGCCCGTTAGAAGCTTTCTTT; CDR3aa: CTSRVGQGPLEAFF
v_gene: TRBV25-1; abundance: -; d_gene: -; j_gene: TRBJ1-1; CDR3nt: TGTGCCAGCAGGGACAGCATGAACACTGAAGCTTTCTTT; CDR3aa: CASRDSMNTEAFF
v_gene: TRBV30; abundance: -; d_gene: TRBD2; j_gene: TRBJ2-7; CDR3nt: TGTGCCTGGAGGCGGGGGGGTTCCGAGCAGTACTTC; CDR3aa: CAWRRGGSEQYF
v_gene: TRBV3-1/TRBV3-2; abundance: -; d_gene: -; j_gene: TRBJ2-7; CDR3nt: TGTGCCAGCAGCCGGGACTCCTTTTCCTACGAGCAGTACTTC; CDR3aa: CASSRDSFSYEQYF
v_gene: TRBV11-3; abundance: -; d_gene: -; j_gene: TRBJ2-1; CDR3nt: TGTGCCAGCAGCTTAGATACTAGCTCCTACAATGAGCAGTTCTTC; CDR3aa: CASSLDTSSYNEQFF
v_gene: TRBV10-1; abundance: -; d_gene: TRBD1; j_gene: TRBJ2-5; CDR3nt: TGCGCCAGCAGTGAGTCGGACAGGGAACACGGGACCCAGTACTTC; CDR3aa: CASSESDREHGTQYF
v_gene: TRBV10-2; abundance: -; d_gene: TRBD2; j_gene: TRBJ2-3; CDR3nt: TGCGCCAGCAGTCTGGGACTAGCGGGGAGCACAGATACGCAGTATTTT; CDR3aa: CASSLGLAGSTDTQYF
v_gene: TRBV7-2; abundance: -; d_gene: -; j_gene: TRBJ1-1; CDR3nt: TGTGCCAGCAGCTTAGCGGGCAGAGTGAACACTGAAGCTTTCTTT; CDR3aa: CASSLAGRVNTEAFF
v_gene: TRBV19; abundance: -; d_gene: -; j_gene: TRBJ1-1; CDR3nt: TGTGCCAGTAGCACCCCGGACACTGAAGCTTTCTTT; CDR3aa: CASSTPDTEAFF
v_gene: TRBV4-3; abundance: -; d_gene: -; j_gene: TRBJ2-7; CDR3nt: TGCGCCAGCAGCCAAGATTGGGGGCTAGGCGAGCAGTACTTC; CDR3aa: CASSQDWGLGEQYF
v_gene: TRBV3-1/TRBV3-2; abundance: -; d_gene: -; j_gene: TRBJ1-3; CDR3nt: TGTGCCAGCAGCGAGCGACAGGATATCTCTGGAAACACCATATATTTT; CDR3aa: CASSERQDISGNTIYF
v_gene: TRBV19; abundance: -; d_gene: -; j_gene: TRBJ1-5; CDR3nt: TGTGCCAGTGATACAGGCCTCAATCAGCCCCAGCATTTT; CDR3aa: CASDTGLNQPQHF
v_gene: TRBV11-2; abundance: -; d_gene: TRBD1; j_gene: TRBJ1-1; CDR3nt: TGTGCCAGCAGCTTAAGAGGGGGCGATAACACTGAAGCTTTCTTT; CDR3aa: CASSLRGGDNTEAFF
v_gene: TRBV7-9; abundance: once; d_gene: -; j_gene: TRBJ2-5; CDR3nt: TGTGCCAGCAGCCCCGAGAGGGCCCAAGAGACCCAGTACTTC; CDR3aa: CASSPERAQETQYF
v_gene: TRBV30; abundance: -; d_gene: TRBD2; j_gene: TRBJ2-7; CDR3nt: TGTGCCTGGAGTGGACTATGGCTAGCGGGGAAGTACGAGCAGTACTTC; CDR3aa: CAWSGLWLAGKYEQYF
v_gene: TRBV18; abundance: few; d_gene: TRBD1; j_gene: TRBJ1-2; CDR3nt: TGTGCCAGCTCACCCGGGGACAGCCGGGGCTACACCTTC; CDR3aa: CASSPGDSRGYTF
v_gene: TRBV5-8; abundance: -; d_gene: TRBD1; j_gene: TRBJ2-7; CDR3nt: TGTGCCAGCAGCTTATTGGGACAGGGCTACGAGCAGTACTTC; CDR3aa: CASSLLGQGYEQYF
v_gene: TRBV7-2; abundance: -; d_gene: TRBD2; j_gene: TRBJ2-7; CDR3nt: TGTGCCAGCAGCTTGGGACTAGCCCCCGCCTACGAGCAGTACTTC; CDR3aa: CASSLGLAPAYEQYF
v_gene: TRBV10-3; abundance: once; d_gene: TRBD1; j_gene: TRBJ2-7; CDR3nt: TGTGCCATCTTATCAATGTCCGGGACAGGGAGGTACGAGCAGTACTTC; CDR3aa: CAILSMSGTGRYEQYF